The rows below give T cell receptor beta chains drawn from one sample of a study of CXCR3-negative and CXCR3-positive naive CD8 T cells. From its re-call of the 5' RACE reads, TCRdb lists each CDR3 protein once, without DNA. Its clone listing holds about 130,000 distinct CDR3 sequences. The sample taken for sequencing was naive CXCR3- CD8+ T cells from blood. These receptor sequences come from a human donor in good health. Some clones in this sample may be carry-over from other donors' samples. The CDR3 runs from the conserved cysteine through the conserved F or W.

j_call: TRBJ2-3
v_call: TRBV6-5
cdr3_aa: CASSDSGGGTDTQYF

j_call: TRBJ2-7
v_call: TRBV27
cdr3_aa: CASSLSGATYEQYF

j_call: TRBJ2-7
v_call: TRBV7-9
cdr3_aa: CASSLDVGESSYEQYF

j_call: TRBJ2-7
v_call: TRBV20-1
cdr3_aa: CSAREWYEQYF

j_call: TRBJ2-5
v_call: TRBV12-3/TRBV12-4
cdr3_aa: CASSSDEETQYF

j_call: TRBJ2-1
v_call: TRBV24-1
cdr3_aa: CATSEGAINEQFF

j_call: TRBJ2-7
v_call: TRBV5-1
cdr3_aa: CASSLGTGFLYEQYF

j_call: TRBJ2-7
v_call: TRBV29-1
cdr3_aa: CSVEGWQGDYEQYF

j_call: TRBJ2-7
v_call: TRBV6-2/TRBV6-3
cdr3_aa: CATYHDSYEQYF

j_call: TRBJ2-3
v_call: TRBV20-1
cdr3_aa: CSARGIWDGRGVDTQYF

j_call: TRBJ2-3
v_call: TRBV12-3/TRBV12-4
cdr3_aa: CASSLVFQSTDTQYF

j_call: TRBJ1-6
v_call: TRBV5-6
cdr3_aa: CASSLGGRGISPLHF

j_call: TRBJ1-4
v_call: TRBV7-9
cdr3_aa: CASSLSGTNEKLFF